The TCR beta chain under discussion was sequenced for a study of blood T cell repertoires in COVID-19. TCRdb's table, derived via immunoSEQ multiplex PCR, lists solely in-frame clones and lacks some. The sample contains 120,000 or so clones, approximately 90% of which appear only once. V lost 5 bases to trimming and J lost 5 bases; unmatched junction nucleotides: 11. CDR1 is MDHEN, CDR2 SYDVKM, per germline. The CDR3 extends over 16 amino acids. Sequenced input: peripheral blood. The chain links TRBV28 to TRBJ2-2, with TRBD2 identical over 7 bases. This TCR came from a man between 65 and 85 years old with active or convalescent COVID-19. CDR3 residues: CASSGGVGMVTGELFF. CDR3 coding DNA: TGTGCCAGCAGTGGGGGGGTCGGGATGGTAACCGGGGAGCTGTTTTTT. Using reference TRBV28 and TRBJ2-2 for the parts outside the CDR3, the full variable domain is DVKVTQSSRYLVKRTGEKVFLECVQDMDHENMFWYRQDPGLGLRLIYFSYDVKMKEKGDIPEGYSVSREKKERFSLILESASTNQTSMYLCASSGGVGMVTGELFFGEGSRLTVL.